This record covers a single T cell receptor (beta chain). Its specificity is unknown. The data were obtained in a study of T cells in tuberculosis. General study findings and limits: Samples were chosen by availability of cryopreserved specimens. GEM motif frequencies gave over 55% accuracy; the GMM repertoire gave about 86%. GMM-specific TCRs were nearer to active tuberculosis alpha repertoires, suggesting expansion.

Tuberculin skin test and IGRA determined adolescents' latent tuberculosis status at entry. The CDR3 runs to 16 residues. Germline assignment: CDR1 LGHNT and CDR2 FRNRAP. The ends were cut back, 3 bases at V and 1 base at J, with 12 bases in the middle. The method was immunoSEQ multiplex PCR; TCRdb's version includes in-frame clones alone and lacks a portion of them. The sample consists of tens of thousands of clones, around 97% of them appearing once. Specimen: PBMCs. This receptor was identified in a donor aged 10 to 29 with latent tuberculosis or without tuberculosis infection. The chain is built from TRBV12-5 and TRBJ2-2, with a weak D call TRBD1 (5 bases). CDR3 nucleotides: TGTGCTAGTGGTTTCGTGACAGCTTTGAACACCGGGGAGCTGTTTTTT. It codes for CASGFVTALNTGELFF.